These 23 T cell receptor beta chains were sequenced from one sample in a study of blood T cell repertoires in COVID-19. Using immunoSEQ multiplex PCR, the repertoire was profiled, and TCRdb retains in-frame clones only, with some absent. The data hold 250,000 to 400,000 clones, with roughly 85% observed a single time. The sample taken for sequencing was PBMCs or T cells enriched from blood (not recorded which). These receptors came from a woman between 25 and 40 years old who had been exposed to COVID-19.

The chain recombines TRBV28 with TRBJ2-3; perhaps TRBD1 as D (6 bases). Per the germline V gene, CDR1 is MDHEN and CDR2 is SYDVKM. V lost 5 bases to trimming and J lost 2 bases, with 11 bases between them. The CDR3 is 14 amino acids. CDR3 sequence: CASSGQILTDTQYF. CDR3 nucleotide sequence: TGTGCCAGCAGTGGACAGATTCTCACAGATACGCAGTATTTT.

The chain employs TRBV3-1 (or the pseudogene TRBV3-2) and TRBJ2-1; D might be TRBD2 (7 bases). Germline V gene lookup returns CDR1 LGHDT and CDR2 YNNKEL (reference sequence). The V end was cut by 3 bases, the J end by 4 bases, with 16 bases between. The CDR3 spans 16 residues. The CDR3 DNA sequence: TGTGCCAGCAGCCAGGGGGGGCGGGGAGGTTACAATGAGCAGTTCTTC. This gives the protein CASSQGGRGGYNEQFF.

This clone came up once. V is TRBV5-1 and J is TRBJ2-3; TRBD2 is a possible D gene (6 bases). This CDR3 comprises 14 residues. With 6 bases removed from V and 1 base from J, the gap between germline ends came to 12 bases. From germline, CDR1 is SGHRS and CDR2 YFSETQ. Here the CDR3 DNA reads TGCGCCAGCACTGGTGGCGGGGGCACAGATACGCAGTATTTT. Encoded protein: CASTGGGGTDTQYF.

This clone was seen more than once but under ten times. The J gene is TRBJ1-1, the V gene TRBV7-9, with D unresolved. The V gene lost 5 bases and the J gene lost 3 bases, with 13 bases spanning the gap. Germline V gene sequence: CDR1 SEHNR, CDR2 FQNEAQ (reference sequence). CDR3 size: 14 residues. In nucleotides, the CDR3 is TGTGCCAGCAGCAAAGTGGTGGGCTACACTGAAGCTTTCTTT. Translation gives CASSKVVGYTEAFF.

This chain links TRBV5-1 with TRBJ1-6; D remains ambiguous. Germline V gene lookup returns CDR1 SGHRS and CDR2 YFSETQ. This CDR3 region has 13 residues. Trimming took 4 bases from V and 7 from J, leaving 9 bases between them. For the CDR3, the DNA is TGCGCCAGCAGCCCAGGCCGGAATTCACCCCTCCACTTT. It is translated as CASSPGRNSPLHF.

The V and J genes are TRBV6-1 and TRBJ2-1; 10 bases are shared with TRBD2. This CDR3 contains 14 residues. Per the germline V gene, CDR1 is MNHNS and CDR2 is SASEGT. Losses at the gene ends were 4 bases for V and 10 bases for J; bases not matched to a gene: 7. CDR3 protein: CASSGAGGLLEQFF. CDR3 DNA sequence: TGTGCCAGCAGTGGAGCGGGAGGGTTACTGGAGCAGTTCTTC.

The rearrangement uses TRBV28 and TRBJ1-5, with D possibly being TRBD1 (6 bases). The CDR3 totals 15 residues. Germline loops: CDR1 MDHEN, CDR2 SYDVKM. With 2 bases removed from V and 2 bases from J, the gap between germline ends came to 10 bases. This chain's CDR3 is CASSLGGGGNQPQHF. DNA for the CDR3: TGTGCCAGCAGTTTAGGGGGGGGCGGCAATCAGCCCCAGCATTTT.

The chain uses TRBV5-1 and TRBJ1-2, with D unresolved. This CDR3 is built from 14 residues. Trimming removed 0 bases at V and 7 bases at J, with 13 bases between. CDR1 and CDR2 from the germline V gene are SGHRS and YFSETQ. CDR3 sequence (DNA): TGCGCCAGCAGCTTGGATGGGAGGGAAAGTGGCTACACCTTC. It encodes CASSLDGRESGYTF.

The gene calls are TRBV25-1 and TRBJ1-3, with D uncertain. Trimming took off 4 bases at V and 4 bases at J, with 8 bases between the two ends. The CDR3 is 13 amino acids. Per the germline V gene, CDR1 is MGHDK and CDR2 is SYGVNS. CDR3 in DNA: TGTGCCAGCAGTGGTCTACAGGGAAACACCATATATTTT. The encoded protein is CASSGLQGNTIYF.

This clone came up a few times. This chain links TRBV4-2 with TRBJ2-1, with 10 bases identical to TRBD1. The V and J ends lost 1 base and 4 bases, in that order; junction bases with no gene match: 7. The CDR3 runs 17 residues. CDR1 LGHNA and CDR2 YNFKEQ come from the germline V gene. The CDR3 sequence is CASSQGPGQGQYNEQFF. Written as DNA, the CDR3 is TGTGCCAGCAGCCAAGGCCCGGGACAGGGGCAATACAATGAGCAGTTCTTC.

J is TRBJ2-5 and V is TRBV6-2 or TRBV6-3, with TRBD2 matching over 7 bases. This CDR3 is 15 amino acids long. The germline V gene encodes CDR1 MNHEY and CDR2 SVGEGT. The junction had 6 bases not matched to a gene; V was cut back by 0 bases and J by 5 bases. CDR3 amino acids: CASSYSLSGGETQYF. CDR3 nucleotide sequence: TGTGCCAGCAGTTACTCGTTGTCGGGGGGTGAGACCCAGTACTTC.

The CDR3 loop reads CASSLVVGSGGSHNEQFF. The CDR3 coding sequence is TGTGCCAGCAGCTTAGTAGTAGGTAGCGGGGGTTCTCACAATGAGCAGTTCTTC. The rearrangement joins TRBV11-3 to TRBJ2-1; 9 positions match TRBD2. Germline V gene data show CDR1 as SGHNT and CDR2 as YENEEA. V lost 1 base to trimming and J lost 5 bases; unmatched junction nucleotides: 12. The CDR3 totals 18 residues.

The chain uses TRBV11-2 and TRBJ2-3; 8 bases agree with TRBD2. J gave up 2 bases and V 4 bases, and 11 bases lay outside the gene matches. This CDR3 contains 17 residues. Germline V gives CDR1 SGHAT, CDR2 FQNNGV. This CDR3 reads CASSSSPAGAHTDTQYF. The CDR3 nucleotides read TGTGCCAGCAGCTCGAGCCCAGCGGGGGCGCACACAGATACGCAGTATTTT.

Only one count was recorded for this clone. This sequence joins TRBV20-1 and TRBJ2-7; D gene uncertain. CDR1 and CDR2 (germline): DFQATT, SNEGSKA (reference sequence). CDR3 length: 11 residues. V was cut by 1 base and J by 4 bases, with 5 bases left in between. As DNA, the CDR3 is TGCAGTGCTAGAGTCAGGTACGAGCAGTACTTC. Amino acid sequence: CSARVRYEQYF.

The chain is built from TRBV5-5 and TRBJ2-5; D might be TRBD2 (5 bases). The CDR3 runs 12 residues. Trimming removed 1 base at V and 4 bases at J, with 5 bases between. In germline, CDR1 is SGHKS, CDR2 YYEKEE (reference sequence). As DNA, the CDR3 is TGTGCCAGCAGCTTGCGGGGAGAGACCCAGTACTTC. Translation gives CASSLRGETQYF.

The chain combines TRBV4-1 with TRBJ1-1; no definite D call. Germline V CDR1 and CDR2: MGHRA, YSYEKL. The CDR3 loop spans 15 amino acids. V was cut by 0 bases and J by 4 bases, with 12 bases left in between. The CDR3 region is CASSQDTWLSTEAFF. The DNA for the CDR3 is TGCGCCAGCAGCCAAGATACATGGCTTTCCACTGAAGCTTTCTTT.

This clone has only one observation. The chain links TRBV3-1 (or the pseudogene TRBV3-2) to TRBJ2-7, with 7 bases aligning to TRBD2. CDR3 length equals 16 residues. The V gene's germline CDR1 is LGHDT and CDR2 YNNKEL (reference sequence). The V and J ends lost 3 bases and 7 bases, in that order; junction bases with no gene match: 15. CDR3 region: CASSQPSPWGGWEQYF. DNA of the CDR3: TGTGCCAGCAGCCAGCCAAGCCCTTGGGGGGGGTGGGAGCAGTACTTC.

J is TRBJ2-3 and V is TRBV3-1 (or the pseudogene TRBV3-2); TRBD1 aligns across 7 bases. With V trimmed by 4 bases and J by 4 bases, 5 bases remained unmatched. The CDR3 contains 14 residues. CDR1 is LGHDT and CDR2 is YNNKEL in the germline V gene (reference sequence). The CDR3 DNA is TGTGCCAGCAGCCCTGAACAGGGGCCAGATACGCAGTATTTT. Residues: CASSPEQGPDTQYF.

V gene TRBV7-9 combines with J gene TRBJ1-2, with TRBD1 as a possible D gene (6 bases). Trimming took 3 bases from V and 1 from J, leaving 9 bases between them. The CDR3 sequence is 14 residues long. Germline V gene data show CDR1 as SEHNR and CDR2 as FQNEAQ (reference sequence). The CDR3 protein is CASSFKDSNYGYTF. The CDR3 bases are TGTGCCAGCAGCTTTAAGGACAGTAACTATGGCTACACCTTC. Looking up the rest from reference TRBV7-9 and TRBJ1-2 gives the full variable domain: DTGVSQNPRHKITKRGQNVTFRCDPISEHNRLYWYRQTLGQGPEFLTYFQNEAQLEKSRLLSDRFSAERPKGSFSTLEIQRTEQGDSAMYLCASSFKDSNYGYTFGSGTRLTVV.

This chain connects TRBV24-1 to TRBJ1-2; 7 bases line up with TRBD1. The V and J ends lost 4 bases and 4 bases, in that order; junction bases with no gene match: 5. CDR1 and CDR2 from the germline V gene are KGHDR and SFDVKD. CDR3 length: 14 amino acids. The CDR3 spells CATSEGDRFYGYTF. The CDR3 nucleotides are TGTGCCACCAGTGAGGGGGACAGATTCTATGGCTACACCTTC.

The chain uses TRBV6-2 or TRBV6-3 and TRBJ2-7, with 7 bases fitting TRBD1. This CDR3 spans 16 amino acids. CDR1 is MNHEY, CDR2 SVGEGT, per germline. The V and J ends lost 5 bases and 1 base, in that order; junction bases with no gene match: 11. The CDR3, as DNA: TGTGCCAGCAGTACAGGGACAGACAATCCTTCCTACGAGCAGTACTTC. Residues: CASSTGTDNPSYEQYF.

This rearrangement joins TRBV6-5 to TRBJ1-2, with D possibly matching TRBD1 (6 bases). Per the germline V gene, CDR1 is MNHEY and CDR2 is SVGAGI. The CDR3 is 13 amino acids. Trimming left V 6 bases short and J 7 bases short, with 15 bases between. The CDR3 spells CASSRGGGSGYTF. CDR3 sequence (DNA): TGTGCCAGCAGCCGGGGGGGCGGGTCTGGCTACACCTTC.

The table lists this clone with a count of one. The chain uses TRBV28 and TRBJ2-1; TRBD2 matches at 8 bases. The CDR3 has 17 amino acids. Losses at the gene ends were 3 bases for V and 5 bases for J; bases not matched to a gene: 12. Germline CDR1 MDHEN, CDR2 SYDVKM. The CDR3 region has the DNA TGTGCCAGCAGTTTTACCCTAGCGGGCTCTTGGGACAATGAGCAGTTCTTC. This encodes CASSFTLAGSWDNEQFF.